Each of the 31 T cell receptor beta chains below was sequenced from the same sample in a study of shared clonotypes between healthy human individuals. Using immunoSEQ multiplex PCR, the repertoire was profiled, and TCRdb retains in-frame clones only, with some absent. The table has more than 80,000 clones, 67% seen once. Sequenced: memory CD8+ T cells sorted from blood. Subset described: CD45RO+ cells pooled with CCR7-negative TemRA cells. The receptor source for this set is a man aged 25-40 years in good health.

The chain recombines TRBV27 with TRBJ1-3; TRBD1 might be the D (5 bases). Looked up from germline, CDR1 is MNHEY and CDR2 is SMNVEV (reference sequence). The CDR3 spans 13 residues. Trimming stripped 6 bases from V and 10 bases from J, with 16 bases between. CDR3 region: CASSPPGWGTIYF. DNA of the CDR3: TGTGCCAGCAGCCCCCCCGGGTGGGGGACCATATATTTT.

The chain links TRBV4-2 to TRBJ2-3, with TRBD2 matching over 13 bases. The CDR3 totals 17 residues. Germline V gene lookup returns CDR1 LGHNA and CDR2 YNFKEQ. Trimming cost V 4 bases and J 1 base; bases outside gene matches: 5. CDR3 sequence reads: CASSRTSGRGGTDTQYF. For the CDR3, the DNA is TGTGCCAGCAGCCGGACTAGCGGGAGAGGGGGCACAGATACGCAGTATTTT.

The rearrangement joins TRBV2 to TRBJ1-2; D may be TRBD1 (5 bases). Trimming stripped 6 bases from V and 3 bases from J, with 20 bases between. Germline V CDR1 and CDR2: SNHLY, FYNNEI. This CDR3 region has 16 residues. CDR3: CASRGSAKGWDYGYTF. For the CDR3, the DNA is TGTGCCAGCAGGGGCTCCGCAAAGGGGTGGGACTATGGCTACACCTTC.

The chain joins TRBV11-2 to TRBJ2-7, with D perhaps TRBD2 (5 bases). CDR1 SGHAT and CDR2 FQNNGV come from the germline V gene. V was trimmed by 3 bases and J by 1 base, leaving 10 bases between them. This CDR3 comprises 14 residues. The CDR3 DNA follows: TGTGCCAGCAGCTTGGACTGGTCGTCCTACGAGCAGTACTTC. The encoded protein is CASSLDWSSYEQYF.

This clone has more than one count but fewer than ten. The chain links TRBV21-1 to TRBJ2-7; TRBD1, the table's D call, was not compared with the DNA. TRBV21-1 is tagged as a pseudogene. The CDR3 totals 14 residues. CDR3 region: CASSDGQGVYEQYF. The CDR3 coding sequence is TGTGCCAGCAGCGATGGACAGGGAGTCTACGAGCAGTACTTC.

This clone has just a few counts. The rearrangement joins TRBV19 to TRBJ1-3; D uncertain. V lost 1 base, J lost 0 bases, and 1 base lay in between. Germline CDR1 and CDR2: LNHDA and SQIVND (reference sequence). There are 13 residues in the CDR3. The CDR3 DNA sequence: TGTGCCAGTAGTATAGCCTCTGGAAACACCATATATTTT. This encodes CASSIASGNTIYF.

The chain combines TRBV9 with TRBJ2-4, with D maybe TRBD1 (6 bases). Trimming stripped 3 bases from V and 0 bases from J, with 10 bases between. Germline CDR1 reads SGDLS; CDR2 reads YYNGEE. This CDR3 is 15 amino acids long. For the CDR3, the DNA is TGTGCCAGCAGCGGAGGGACACTAGCCAAAAACATTCAGTACTTC. It specifies CASSGGTLAKNIQYF. The whole variable domain, remainder taken from reference TRBV9 and TRBJ2-4, is DSGVTQTPKHLITATGQRVTLRCSPRSGDLSVYWYQQSLDQGLQFLIQYYNGEERAKGNILERFSAQQFPDLHSELNLSSLELGDSALYFCASSGGTLAKNIQYFGAGTRLSVL.

The CDR3 bases are TGCGCCAGCAGCCAATTGAGGGATCAGCCCCAGCATTTT. Its protein product is CASSQLRDQPQHF. This chain joins TRBV4-1 and TRBJ1-5; D is unclear. V was trimmed by 2 bases and J by 5 bases, leaving 7 bases between them. Germline values: CDR1 MGHRA, CDR2 YSYEKL. The length of the CDR3 is 13 residues.

The chain employs TRBV25-1 and TRBJ1-5, with TRBD1 as a possible D gene (5 bases). Germline values: CDR1 MGHDK, CDR2 SYGVNS. CDR3 length: 14 residues. V lost 6 bases to trimming and J lost 1 base, with 10 bases between them. This CDR3 is CASSSTESNQPQHF. DNA for the CDR3: TGTGCCAGCAGCTCGACAGAGAGCAATCAGCCCCAGCATTTT.

The chain uses TRBV11-2 and TRBJ2-5; D gene unclear. The CDR3 covers 14 residues. The germline gives CDR1 SGHAT, CDR2 FQNNGV. V was trimmed by 3 bases and J by 1 base, leaving 9 bases between them. For the CDR3, the DNA is TGTGCCAGCAGCTTCGAGCTAATCCAAGAGACCCAGTACTTC. Its protein product is CASSFELIQETQYF.

The CDR3 DNA is TGTGCCAGCAGTTTATTTAATGAGCAGTTCTTC. Its translation is CASSLFNEQFF. V is TRBV28 and J is TRBJ2-1; no clear D gene. V lost 1 base to trimming and J lost 7 bases, with 2 bases between them. CDR3 length: 11 amino acids. From germline, CDR1 is MDHEN and CDR2 SYDVKM.

This chain joins TRBV29-1 and TRBJ2-1; TRBD2 matches 8 bases. The CDR3 totals 14 residues. J was trimmed by 3 bases and V by 6 bases; bases with no gene match: 7. Germline V CDR1 and CDR2: SQVTM, ANQGSEA. The CDR3 nucleotides are TGCAGCGTCCCCGCGGGACTAGTCTACAATGAGCAGTTCTTC. It yields the protein CSVPAGLVYNEQFF.

This sequence joins TRBV7-8 and TRBJ2-1, with D possibly being TRBD1 (6 bases). Germline values: CDR1 SGHVS, CDR2 FQNEAQ. V was shortened by 4 bases and J by 8 bases, with 18 bases between the two germline ends. This CDR3 is 15 amino acids long. The CDR3 region is CASSSPTNRAYEQFF. The CDR3 DNA reads as TGTGCCAGCAGCTCCCCGACGAACAGGGCCTATGAGCAGTTCTTC.

The chain carries TRBV4-2 and TRBJ2-7; D may be TRBD2 (6 bases). Deletions cut 5 bases from V and 9 bases from J, with 11 bases between. CDR1 and CDR2 (germline): LGHNA, YNFKEQ. The CDR3 runs 11 residues. CDR3 in amino acids: CASSLGLGQYF. The CDR3 DNA is TGTGCCAGCAGCTTGGGACTGGGGCAGTACTTC.

This clone has more than one count but fewer than ten. The J gene is TRBJ2-5, the V gene TRBV27; 15 bases are a match to TRBD2. CDR3 length: 16 residues. V lost 2 bases and J lost 6; bases outside the gene matches: 4. CDR1 is MNHEY, CDR2 SMNVEV, per germline (reference sequence). The CDR3 here is CASSLVGTSGRKTQYF. Written as DNA, the CDR3 is TGTGCCAGCAGTTTAGTCGGGACTAGCGGGAGGAAGACCCAGTACTTC.

The chain couples TRBV6-5 to TRBJ1-1; the match to TRBD1 covers 10 bases. CDR3 length: 14 amino acids. The ends lost 6 bases at V and 4 bases at J; junction bases unmatched: 5. Per the germline V gene, CDR1 is MNHEY and CDR2 is SVGAGI. The CDR3 coding sequence is TGTGCCAGCAGCCGACAGGGGGCGGTCACTGAAGCTTTCTTT. This codes for CASSRQGAVTEAFF.

J is TRBJ1-2 and V is TRBV19; maybe TRBD1 (6 bases). Germline CDR1 and CDR2: LNHDA and SQIVND (reference sequence). This CDR3 is built from 15 residues. V was cut by 4 bases and J by 4 bases, with 16 bases left in between. The CDR3 DNA reads TGTGCCAGTAGTACATCGGCAGGGGCTCTCTATGGCTACACCTTC. Its protein is CASSTSAGALYGYTF. Filled out from reference TRBV19 and TRBJ1-2, the complete variable domain reads DGGITQSPKYLFRKEGQNVTLSCEQNLNHDAMYWYRQDPGQGLRLIYYSQIVNDFQKGDIAEGYSVSREKKESFPLTVTSAQKNPTAFYLCASSTSAGALYGYTFGSGTRLTVV.

This clone was recorded only once. This chain connects TRBV27 to TRBJ2-7; TRBD1 matches 9 bases. The CDR3 has 15 residues. Trimming took 6 bases from V and 2 from J; bases not matched to a gene: 8. Looked up from germline, CDR1 is MNHEY and CDR2 is SMNVEV (reference sequence). The CDR3 region is CASSPTGGMAYEQYF. DNA for the CDR3: TGTGCCAGCAGCCCAACAGGGGGCATGGCCTACGAGCAGTACTTC.

This sequence joins TRBV28 and TRBJ2-3; TRBD2 is a possible D gene (6 bases). Germline loops: CDR1 MDHEN, CDR2 SYDVKM. CDR3 length: 19 residues. V shed 3 bases and J shed 4 bases, with 26 bases lying between them. The CDR3 DNA reads as TGTGCCAGCAGTTTTCCAGGCGGGGTGGGGGGAATTGTTGCAGATACGCAGTATTTT. The encoded protein is CASSFPGGVGGIVADTQYF.

Only a few counts were recorded for this clone. The rearrangement joins TRBV6-6 to TRBJ1-1; D is ambiguous. The CDR3 is 13 residues long. Germline V gene data show CDR1 as MNHNY and CDR2 as SVGAGI (reference sequence). Trimming shortened V by 10 bases and J by 7 bases, and 19 bases separated the two germline ends. CDR3 bases: TGTGCCATCACACGCCTACCGGAGGGTGAAGCTTTCTTT. This gives the protein CAITRLPEGEAFF.

This clone was counted once. V usage is TRBV7-8 and J usage is TRBJ2-7; 8 nucleotides match TRBD1. Unmatched junction bases numbered 8, after V lost 0 bases and J lost 7 bases. CDR1 SGHVS and CDR2 FQNEAQ come from the germline V gene. The CDR3 covers 15 residues. This CDR3 is CASSLAVRGRGEQYF. CDR3 sequence (DNA): TGTGCCAGCAGCTTAGCGGTCAGGGGGCGCGGTGAGCAGTACTTC.

The J gene is TRBJ1-2, the V gene TRBV30; D gene ambiguous. Germline loops: CDR1 GTSNPN, CDR2 SVGIG (reference sequence). The CDR3 extends over 12 amino acids. This chain's CDR3 is CATRRWIGGYTF. The CDR3 DNA sequence: TGTGCAACGCGGAGATGGATAGGGGGCTACACCTTC.

The chain combines TRBV11-2 with TRBJ2-7; D unresolved. The V gene's germline CDR1 is SGHAT and CDR2 FQNNGV. The CDR3 runs to 12 residues. With 5 bases removed from V and 4 bases from J, the gap between germline ends came to 9 bases. The CDR3, as DNA: TGTGCCAGCAGCACAACAGAGTACGAGCAGTACTTC. This gives the protein CASSTTEYEQYF.

This clone was seen at least ten times. The chain joins TRBV19 to TRBJ2-3; TRBD1 matches at 8 bases. This CDR3 comprises 16 residues. Germline V CDR1 and CDR2: LNHDA, SQIVND (reference sequence). Losses at the gene ends were 0 bases for V and 0 bases for J; bases not matched to a gene: 2. CDR3 nucleotide sequence: TGTGCCAGTAGTATAGATTGGGACAGGAGCACAGATACGCAGTATTTT. Encoded protein: CASSIDWDRSTDTQYF.

The chain recombines TRBV6-6 with TRBJ1-2, with D tentatively TRBD1 (6 bases). Deletions cut 11 bases from V and 7 bases from J, with 14 bases between. The V gene's germline CDR1 is MNHNY and CDR2 SVGAGI (reference sequence). The CDR3 spans 11 residues. This chain's CDR3 is CAVLWGLGYTF. In DNA form, the CDR3 reads TGTGCCGTCCTGTGGGGGCTTGGCTACACCTTC.

The rearrangement links TRBV5-1 to TRBJ1-1; D is uncertain. CDR3 length: 14 residues. Per germline, CDR1 SGHRS and CDR2 YFSETQ. The V end lost 5 bases, the J end lost 1 base, and 12 bases lay between the germline ends. The CDR3 region is CASSRGEGNTEAFF. The CDR3 nucleotides are TGCGCCAGCAGTCGCGGGGAAGGGAACACTGAAGCTTTCTTT.

CDR3: CASSAPTGAGNTIYF. CDR3 bases: TGTGCCAGCAGCGCCCCAACAGGGGCTGGAAACACCATATATTTT. The rearrangement links TRBV9 to TRBJ1-3, with 7 bases that match TRBD1. This CDR3 is built from 15 residues. V lost 3 bases and J lost 2; bases outside the gene matches: 5. Germline V gene data show CDR1 as SGDLS and CDR2 as YYNGEE.

This clone was observed a handful of times. The rearrangement links TRBV7-2 to TRBJ2-1, with D unresolved. The CDR3 spans 18 residues. Germline-derived CDR1 and CDR2 are SGHTA and FQGNSA. V dropped 3 bases and J dropped 0 bases, with 18 bases sitting between them. CDR3 loop: CASSFSRADLSSYNEQFF. In DNA form, the CDR3 reads TGTGCCAGCAGCTTTTCCCGGGCGGACCTGAGCTCCTACAATGAGCAGTTCTTC. Looking up the rest from reference TRBV7-2 and TRBJ2-1 gives the full variable domain: GAGVSQSPSNKVTEKGKDVELRCDPISGHTALYWYRQSLGQGLEFLIYFQGNSAPDKSGLPSDRFSAERTGGSVSTLTIQRTQQEDSAVYLCASSFSRADLSSYNEQFFGPGTRLTVL.

This clone occurred once. The chain has TRBV6-6 and TRBJ2-2; 10 nucleotides match TRBD1. This CDR3 contains 15 residues. Germline V gene lookup returns CDR1 MNHNY and CDR2 SVGAGI (reference sequence). The J segment lost 4 bases and the V segment lost 7 bases, leaving 6 bases of the junction unmatched. CDR3 coding DNA: TGTGCCAGCAACCGACAGGGGGCTGGCACCGGGGAGCTGTTTTTT. Protein: CASNRQGAGTGELFF.

This clone was counted only a few times. This chain links TRBV5-1 with TRBJ2-4; D unresolved. The length of the CDR3 is 16 residues. V dropped 4 bases and J dropped 0 bases, with 14 bases sitting between them. Germline loops: CDR1 SGHRS, CDR2 YFSETQ. CDR3 region: CASSVIAGEAKNIQYF. CDR3 in DNA: TGCGCCAGCAGCGTTATAGCAGGCGAAGCCAAAAACATTCAGTACTTC.

This clone has ten or more counts. The chain uses TRBV28 and TRBJ1-3, with D uncertain. The germline CDR1 and CDR2 sequences are MDHEN and SYDVKM. The CDR3 covers 14 residues. The germline V and J ends were trimmed by 3 bases and 2 bases, with 8 bases remaining between them. CDR3 region: CASSFWEAGNTIYF. The CDR3 DNA follows: TGTGCCAGCAGTTTCTGGGAGGCTGGAAACACCATATATTTT.